One TCR beta chain is described in this entry. Its matching antigen is unknown. No cell sorting was done before RNA was extracted from the tissue. This non-tumor lung sample came from over 3 cm beyond the tumor edge. Germline CDR1 and CDR2: MDHEN and SYDVKM. The CDR3 length is 14 residues. The trim removed 11 bases at V and 2 bases at J, leaving 8 bases unmatched. This record belongs to a study of tumor and adjacent non-tumor tissue in lung cancer. Overall study context: Stage I to III disease affected about nine men and roughly 5 women aged about 31 to 85. Study findings and constraints: Tumor tissue had significantly higher TCR diversity than normal lung.

TCRbeta libraries were built with three rounds of nested PCR, modified from ARM-PCR. TCRdb independently ran MiXCR on the multiplex PCR reads; one entry per CDR3 protein. Here the sample spans around 50,000 distinct CDR3 sequences, around 59% being singletons. This TCR was sampled from a woman between 65 and 79 years old with non-small cell lung cancer. The chain employs TRBV28 and TRBJ2-3, with 9 bases that match TRBD2. Material for sequencing was distant non-tumor lung tissue. The CDR3 DNA reads TGTGCCGAGGCCGTAGCGGGAGCCACAGATACGCAGTATTTT. This encodes CAEAVAGATDTQYF.